The 29 T cell receptor beta chains listed next were all sequenced from one sample in a study of shared clonotypes between healthy human individuals. The table came from immunoSEQ multiplex PCR; TCRdb's copy has only in-frame clones and leaves some out. Among under 600,000 clones, roughly 95% were seen once, and the ten largest hold about 0.068%. The sample was naive CD4+ T cells sorted from blood. The subset denotes: CD45RA+ positively selected. The receptors were sampled from a woman aged 25-40 years in good health.

The chain carries TRBV4-1 and TRBJ2-7; the match to TRBD1 covers 10 bases. The CDR3 runs to 14 residues. The germline gives CDR1 MGHRA, CDR2 YSYEKL. V shed 4 bases, J shed 5 bases, and the junction held 5 bases outside the gene matches. The CDR3 loop reads CASSLDRGQNEQYF. Here the CDR3 DNA reads TGCGCCAGCAGCCTAGACAGGGGGCAGAACGAGCAGTACTTC.

The chain employs TRBV6-5 and TRBJ1-1, with D unclear. There are 14 residues in the CDR3. Trimming took 3 bases from V and 1 from J, leaving 9 bases between them. CDR1 MNHEY and CDR2 SVGAGI come from the germline V gene. DNA of the CDR3: TGTGCCAGCAGTTATTCGGCCCCGAACACTGAAGCTTTCTTT. Translated: CASSYSAPNTEAFF.

The chain has TRBV5-5 and TRBJ2-1; TRBD2 matches 10 bases. Germline V lookup: CDR1 SGHKS, CDR2 YYEKEE (reference sequence). CDR3 length equals 19 residues. The V segment lost 0 bases and the J segment 4 bases; nucleotides outside the gene matches: 13. The CDR3 coding sequence is TGTGCCAGCAGCTTGGCCGGGACTAGCGCCAAGATCCGATACAATGAGCAGTTCTTC. It codes for CASSLAGTSAKIRYNEQFF.

V gene TRBV29-1 combines with J gene TRBJ2-3, with 12 bases that match TRBD2. This CDR3 contains 15 residues. From germline, CDR1 is SQVTM and CDR2 ANQGSEA. V was clipped by 3 bases and J by 0 bases; unmatched bases: 1. The CDR3 DNA sequence: TGCAGCGTTGAGGGACTAGCGGGCAGCACAGATACGCAGTATTTT. This encodes CSVEGLAGSTDTQYF.

J is TRBJ2-5 and V is TRBV10-3, with TRBD1 matching 7 bases. CDR1 ENHRY and CDR2 SYGVKD come from the germline V gene. The junction had 1 base not matched to a gene; V was cut back by 5 bases and J by 4 bases. CDR3 length: 12 residues. CDR3: CAISNRGETQYF. For the CDR3, the DNA is TGTGCCATCAGTAACAGGGGAGAGACCCAGTACTTC.

V gene TRBV7-2 combines with J gene TRBJ2-7, with 7 bases aligning to TRBD2. Germline loops: CDR1 SGHTA, CDR2 FQGNSA. V shed 2 bases, J shed 4 bases, and the junction held 5 bases outside the gene matches. CDR3 size: 14 residues. The CDR3 reads CASSLLAEVYEQYF. The CDR3 DNA sequence: TGTGCCAGCAGCTTACTAGCGGAGGTATACGAGCAGTACTTC.

J is TRBJ2-4 and V is TRBV9; 9 nucleotides align to TRBD1. The ends lost 4 bases at V and 6 bases at J; junction bases unmatched: 8. Per germline, CDR1 SGDLS and CDR2 YYNGEE. The CDR3 totals 15 residues. The CDR3, as DNA: TGTGCCAGCAGCCGAGGGGACAGGGTTACAAACATTCAGTACTTC. This encodes CASSRGDRVTNIQYF.

Written as DNA, the CDR3 is TGCAGCGTTGCGGGGGCGTTAAGTCGGGATACGCAGTATTTT. Protein sequence: CSVAGALSRDTQYF. The V gene is TRBV29-1, the J gene TRBJ2-3, with D perhaps matching TRBD1 or TRBD2 (6 bases each). This CDR3 region has 14 residues. Trimming cost V 4 bases and J 6 bases, with 17 bases left between them. CDR1 is SQVTM and CDR2 is ANQGSEA in the germline V gene.

This chain links TRBV19 with TRBJ2-1, with 9 bases matching TRBD2. This CDR3 region has 15 residues. Germline-derived CDR1 and CDR2 are LNHDA and SQIVND (reference sequence). V lost 2 bases and J lost 4; bases outside the gene matches: 3. The CDR3 sequence: CASSISSGEYNEQFF. The DNA of the CDR3 is TGTGCCAGTAGTATATCTAGCGGGGAGTACAATGAGCAGTTCTTC.

The V and J genes are TRBV5-8 and TRBJ2-7; D is undetermined. The ends were cut back, 4 bases at V and 4 bases at J, with 6 bases in the middle. Germline CDR1 and CDR2: SGHTS and YDEGEE. The CDR3 loop spans 11 amino acids. This chain's CDR3 is CASSRVYEQYF. The CDR3 DNA is TGTGCCAGCAGCAGGGTGTACGAGCAGTACTTC.

The chain links TRBV6-1 to TRBJ1-3; D unclear. The length of the CDR3 is 15 residues. V dropped 2 bases and J dropped 3 bases, with 11 bases sitting between them. Germline CDR1 reads MNHNS; CDR2 reads SASEGT. The CDR3 here is CASSEQARGGNTIYF. CDR3 in DNA: TGTGCCAGCAGTGAACAAGCCCGTGGTGGAAACACCATATATTTT.

The chain uses TRBV4-1 and TRBJ2-2; TRBD2 aligns across 13 bases. V gave up 5 bases and J gave up 6 bases; unmatched junction bases: 18. Germline CDR1 is MGHRA and CDR2 is YSYEKL. The CDR3 sequence is 20 residues long. The CDR3, as DNA: TGCGCCAGCAGCTTTATACTTAGGACTAGCGGGAGACTTCCGGCCGGGGAGCTGTTTTTT. Residues: CASSFILRTSGRLPAGELFF.

The V gene is TRBV11-3, the J gene TRBJ2-7; the match to TRBD2 covers 7 bases. The CDR3 runs to 15 residues. The junction had 7 bases not matched to a gene; V was cut back by 5 bases and J by 0 bases. CDR1 SGHNT and CDR2 YENEEA come from the germline V gene. CDR3 loop: CASSPSGTSSYEQYF. CDR3 in DNA: TGTGCCAGCAGCCCAAGCGGGACGAGCTCCTACGAGCAGTACTTC.

The V and J genes are TRBV10-3 and TRBJ1-1, with D unresolved. The CDR3 covers 14 residues. The V gene lost 6 bases and the J gene lost 1 base, with 12 bases spanning the gap. From germline, CDR1 is ENHRY and CDR2 SYGVKD. The CDR3 spells CAIRSRVENTEAFF. Written as DNA, the CDR3 is TGTGCCATCAGGAGCCGGGTCGAGAACACTGAAGCTTTCTTT.

This clone was recorded once. This chain joins TRBV2 and TRBJ2-7; TRBD2 agrees at 9 bases. This CDR3 region has 14 residues. CDR1 SNHLY and CDR2 FYNNEI come from the germline V gene. V shed 6 bases and J 2 bases; nucleotides not matched to a gene: 5. The CDR3 coding sequence is TGTGCCAGCAGACAGGCGGGGGGGACCTACGAGCAGTACTTC. Translating it yields CASRQAGGTYEQYF. Drawing the rest from reference TRBV2 and TRBJ2-7, the complete variable domain is EPEVTQTPSHQVTQMGQEVILRCVPISNHLYFYWYRQILGQKVEFLVSFYNNEISEKSEIFDDQFSVERPDGSNFTLKIRSTKLEDSAMYFCASRQAGGTYEQYFGPGTRLTVT.

This sequence joins TRBV5-1 and TRBJ2-1; 8 bases are shared with TRBD2. CDR1 is SGHRS, CDR2 YFSETQ, per germline. V shed 4 bases, J shed 2 bases, and the junction held 5 bases outside the gene matches. The CDR3 runs 15 residues. CDR3 loop: CASSPGAGAYNEQFF. The CDR3 coding sequence is TGCGCCAGCAGCCCCGGAGCGGGAGCCTACAATGAGCAGTTCTTC.

This clone was recorded only once. The gene calls are TRBV5-1 and TRBJ2-7; 8 bases are shared with TRBD1. V was clipped by 4 bases and J by 3 bases; unmatched bases: 6. Germline CDR1 SGHRS, CDR2 YFSETQ. This CDR3 has 14 residues. CDR3 sequence reads: CASSPGQAIYEQYF. In DNA form, the CDR3 reads TGCGCCAGCAGCCCGGGACAGGCGATCTACGAGCAGTACTTC. The full variable domain, in which reference TRBV5-1 and TRBJ2-7 provide the parts outside the CDR3, is KAGVTQTPRYLIKTRGQQVTLSCSPISGHRSVSWYQQTPGQGLQFLFEYFSETQRNKGNFPGRFSGRQFSNSRSEMNVSTLELGDSALYLCASSPGQAIYEQYFGPGTRLTVT.

This sequence joins TRBV10-2 and TRBJ1-3, with D unclear. Per the germline V gene, CDR1 is WSHSY and CDR2 is SAAADI. Trimming took 7 bases from V and 4 from J, leaving 11 bases between them. This CDR3 region has 13 residues. The CDR3 nucleotides are TGCGCCAGCATCGAACCTTCCGGAAACACCATATATTTT. Protein product: CASIEPSGNTIYF.

The chain links TRBV27 to TRBJ2-3; D is unresolved. The germline CDR1 and CDR2 sequences are MNHEY and SMNVEV (reference sequence). The CDR3 covers 14 residues. Trimming left V 6 bases short and J 2 bases short, with 12 bases between. As DNA, the CDR3 is TGTGCCAGCAGCTTACCCCCTCCCACAGATACGCAGTATTTT. As protein: CASSLPPPTDTQYF.

CDR3 DNA: TGTGCCAGCAGCAAAGACAGGGTACGCTCCTACGAGCAGTACTTC. Residues: CASSKDRVRSYEQYF. The chain recombines TRBV27 with TRBJ2-7, with 7 bases aligning to TRBD1. This CDR3 spans 15 amino acids. The V and J ends lost 6 bases and 0 bases, in that order; junction bases with no gene match: 8. Looked up from germline, CDR1 is MNHEY and CDR2 is SMNVEV (reference sequence).

This chain joins TRBV28 and TRBJ2-7; the D gene is possibly TRBD2 (6 bases). This CDR3 spans 13 amino acids. Germline V gene lookup returns CDR1 MDHEN and CDR2 SYDVKM. The germline V and J ends were trimmed by 8 bases and 3 bases, with 14 bases remaining between them. CDR3 protein: CASGTSPLYEQYF. DNA of the CDR3: TGTGCCAGCGGTACTAGCCCTCTCTACGAGCAGTACTTC. The full variable domain, in which reference TRBV28 and TRBJ2-7 provide the parts outside the CDR3, is DVKVTQSSRYLVKRTGEKVFLECVQDMDHENMFWYRQDPGLGLRLIYFSYDVKMKEKGDIPEGYSVSREKKERFSLILESASTNQTSMYLCASGTSPLYEQYFGPGTRLTVT.

The chain employs TRBV29-1 and TRBJ2-5; D is unclear. The germline V gene has CDR1 SQVTM and CDR2 ANQGSEA. CDR3 length: 13 residues. V was trimmed by 6 bases and J by 3 bases, leaving 14 bases between them. The DNA for the CDR3 is TGCAGCGTCCGAAGACTGACCGAAGAGACCCAGTACTTC. Amino acids: CSVRRLTEETQYF.

The chain joins TRBV20-1 to TRBJ2-3; D not certain. This CDR3 is built from 11 residues. Germline CDR1 reads DFQATT; CDR2 reads SNEGSKA (reference sequence). V was pared by 4 bases and J by 6 bases, with 8 bases between. CDR3 sequence: CSAMVMDTQYF. The CDR3 region has the DNA TGCAGTGCTATGGTGATGGATACGCAGTATTTT.

The chain recombines TRBV11-2 with TRBJ1-3; perhaps TRBD1 as D (6 bases). The V and J ends lost 1 base and 2 bases respectively, with 21 bases between them. CDR1 and CDR2 (germline): SGHAT, FQNNGV. The CDR3 length is 19 residues. DNA for the CDR3: TGTGCCAGCAGCTTAGTGGGGAGGACAGTAGGCCCAACTGGAAACACCATATATTTT. Its protein product is CASSLVGRTVGPTGNTIYF.

CDR3 nucleotides: TGCGCCAGCAGTGATGGGTCGGCGAACTCTGGAAACACCATATATTTT. This encodes CASSDGSANSGNTIYF. J is TRBJ1-3 and V is TRBV10-2; no clear D. The germline CDR1 and CDR2 sequences are WSHSY and SAAADI. This CDR3 has 16 residues. Between the trimmed V and J ends, which lost 3 bases and 0 bases, there was a span of 12 bases.

The gene calls are TRBV18 and TRBJ2-7, with TRBD2 identical over 9 bases. This CDR3 comprises 14 residues. Germline V gene lookup returns CDR1 KGHSH and CDR2 LQKENI. The trim removed 3 bases at V and 5 bases at J, leaving 5 bases unmatched. This CDR3 is CASSPAGGPDEQYF. DNA for the CDR3: TGTGCCAGCTCACCGGCGGGAGGGCCAGACGAGCAGTACTTC. Full variable domain (remainder filled in from reference TRBV18 and TRBJ2-7): NAGVMQNPRHLVRRRGQEARLRCSPMKGHSHVYWYRQLPEEGLKFMVYLQKENIIDESGMPKERFSAEFPKEGPSILRIQQVVRGDSAAYFCASSPAGGPDEQYFGPGTRLTVT.

This sequence joins TRBV4-2 and TRBJ2-2, with D perhaps matching TRBD1 or TRBD2 (5 bases each). Germline CDR1 LGHNA, CDR2 YNFKEQ. V was cut by 1 base and J by 13 bases, with 13 bases left in between. The CDR3 sequence is 13 residues long. The CDR3 spells CASSQVIGDGLFF. The DNA for the CDR3 is TGTGCCAGCAGCCAAGTTATAGGGGACGGGCTGTTTTTT.

This chain links TRBV28 with TRBJ2-7; maybe TRBD2 (7 bases). CDR1 MDHEN and CDR2 SYDVKM come from the germline V gene. The CDR3 consists of 16 residues. Trimming stripped 6 bases from V and 2 bases from J, with 20 bases between. CDR3 bases: TGTGCCAGCAGGAGGGGGGAGGGCCGGTTCCCCTACGAGCAGTACTTC. Protein: CASRRGEGRFPYEQYF.

The J gene is TRBJ2-5, the V gene TRBV28; 12 nucleotides agree with TRBD2. The J call may not be correct, given that the DNA end is closer to TRBJ2-7. CDR1 is MDHEN and CDR2 is SYDVKM in the germline V gene. This CDR3 region has 13 residues. The DNA of the CDR3 is TGTGCCAGCAGGACTAGCGGGAGCCACGAGCAGTACTTC. Its protein is CASRTSGSHEQYF.